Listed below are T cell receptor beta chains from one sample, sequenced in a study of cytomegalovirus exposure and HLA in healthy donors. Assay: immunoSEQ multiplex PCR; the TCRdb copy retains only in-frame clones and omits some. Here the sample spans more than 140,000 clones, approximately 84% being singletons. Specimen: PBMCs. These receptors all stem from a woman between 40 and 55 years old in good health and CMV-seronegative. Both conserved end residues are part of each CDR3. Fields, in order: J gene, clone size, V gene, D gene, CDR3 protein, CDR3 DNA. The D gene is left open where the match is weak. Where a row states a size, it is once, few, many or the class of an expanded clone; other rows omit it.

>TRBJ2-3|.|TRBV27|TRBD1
CASRSDRGDDTQYF
TGTGCCAGCAGATCAGACAGGGGGGATGATACGCAGTATTTT
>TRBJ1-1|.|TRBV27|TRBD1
CASSPWTGGNTEAFF
TGTGCCAGCAGTCCTTGGACAGGGGGCAACACTGAAGCTTTCTTT
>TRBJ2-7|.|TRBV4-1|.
CASSQDSAYEQYF
TGCGCCAGCAGCCAAGATTCGGCCTACGAGCAGTACTTC
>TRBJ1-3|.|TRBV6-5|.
CASRKYRAGNTIYF
TGTGCCAGCAGAAAATACAGGGCTGGAAACACCATATATTTT
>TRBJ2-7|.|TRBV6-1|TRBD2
CASRKLAGDDYEQYF
TGTGCCAGCAGGAAACTAGCGGGGGATGACTACGAGCAGTACTTC
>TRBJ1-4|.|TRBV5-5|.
CASSLYTDNEKLFF
TGTGCCAGCAGCTTATATACAGATAATGAAAAACTGTTTTTT
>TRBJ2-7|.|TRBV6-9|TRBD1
CASSPPCRGTYEQYF
TGTGCCAGCAGTCCGCCTTGCAGGGGGACCTACGAGCAGTACTTC
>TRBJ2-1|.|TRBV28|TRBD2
CASSQSSGRNYNEQFF
TGTGCCAGCAGTCAGTCTAGCGGGAGGAACTACAATGAGCAGTTCTTC
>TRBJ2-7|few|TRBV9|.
CASRILGLTKPPGYEQYF
TGTGCCAGCCGGATTCTTGGCTTGACCAAACCCCCGGGCTACGAGCAGTACTTC
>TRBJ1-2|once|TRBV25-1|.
CASSEGPGNDYGYTF
TGTGCCAGCAGTGAGGGTCCAGGAAACGACTATGGCTACACCTTC
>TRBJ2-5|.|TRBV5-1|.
CASSLYGTREETQYF
TGCGCCAGCAGCCTTTACGGGACAAGGGAAGAGACCCAGTACTTC
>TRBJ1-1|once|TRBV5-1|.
CASSLGADMNTEAFF
TGCGCCAGCAGCTTGGGGGCAGATATGAACACTGAAGCTTTCTTT
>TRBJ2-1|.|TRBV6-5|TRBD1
CASCRDRPYNEQFF
TGTGCCAGCTGTAGGGACAGGCCCTACAATGAGCAGTTCTTC
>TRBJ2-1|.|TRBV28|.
CASSNRLSYNEQFF
TGTGCCAGCTCAAATCGACTATCCTACAATGAGCAGTTCTTC
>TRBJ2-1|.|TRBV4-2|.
CASSQDRLAYNEQFF
TGTGCCAGCAGCCAAGATCGGCTAGCCTACAATGAGCAGTTCTTC
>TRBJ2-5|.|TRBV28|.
CACARVGYQETQYF
TGTGCCTGTGCCAGGGTAGGGTATCAAGAGACCCAGTACTTC
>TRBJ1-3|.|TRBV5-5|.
CASSAGTTGNTIYF
TGTGCCAGCAGCGCCGGGACTACTGGAAACACCATATATTTT
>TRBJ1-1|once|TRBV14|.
CASSHFTSQVGTFF
TGTGCCAGCAGCCATTTTACGTCACAGGTTGGGACTTTCTTT
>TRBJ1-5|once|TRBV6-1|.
CASSEYETENQPQHF
TGTGCCAGCAGTGAATATGAGACAGAAAATCAGCCCCAGCATTTT
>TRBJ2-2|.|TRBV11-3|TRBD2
CASSEKSGGNTGELFF
TGTGCCAGCAGCGAAAAAAGCGGGGGGAACACCGGGGAGCTGTTTTTT
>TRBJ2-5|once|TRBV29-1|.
CSVDVGTPSFEQYF
TGCAGCGTTGATGTCGGGACACCGTCGTTTGAGCAGTACTTC
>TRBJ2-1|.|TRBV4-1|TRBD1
CASSLTGGNYNEQFF
TGCGCCAGCAGCCTTACAGGGGGCAACTACAATGAGCAGTTCTTC
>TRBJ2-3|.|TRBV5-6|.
CASSFVHSSTDTQYF
TGTGCCAGCAGCTTTGTCCACTCTAGCACAGATACGCAGTATTTT
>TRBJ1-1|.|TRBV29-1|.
CSVLYRWNQGGGTEAFF
TGCAGCGTTCTGTACAGGTGGAACCAAGGGGGGGGTACTGAAGCTTTCTTT
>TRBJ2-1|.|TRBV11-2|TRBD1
CASSFREYRGLGASEQFF
TGTGCCAGCAGCTTTAGGGAGTACAGGGGATTGGGGGCTAGCGAGCAGTTCTTC
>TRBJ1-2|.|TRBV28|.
CASTQPRLGYTF
TGTGCCAGCACCCAACCGAGGCTTGGCTACACCTTC
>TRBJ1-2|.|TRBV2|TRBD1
CASSGRGDRGMDYGYTF
TGTGCCAGCAGTGGAAGAGGGGACAGGGGAATGGACTATGGCTACACCTTC
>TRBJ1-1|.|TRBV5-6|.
CASSLDSTEAFF
TGTGCCAGCAGCTTGGATAGCACTGAAGCTTTCTTT